The rows below give T cell receptor beta chains drawn from one sample of a study of T cell repertoires in cytomegalovirus infection. Antigens for these TCRs are unknown. MiXCR, run by TCRdb on the reads, gives a single entry per CDR3 protein. The sample carries around 71,000 distinct CDR3 sequences, approximately 22% recorded once. Sequenced material: CD8+ T cells from cultured PBMCs, taken from culture after CMV antigen stimulation. Every receptor here comes from a human donor in good health (CMV status not recorded). Some clones in this sample may be carry-over from other donors' samples. Both conserved end residues are part of each CDR3.

J,V,length,CDR3
TRBJ2-7,TRBV7-2,13,CASSIYQAYEQYF
TRBJ1-3,TRBV7-8,13,CASSFGFGNTIYF
TRBJ2-3,TRBV4-2,13,CAPIRGPTDTQYF
TRBJ2-7,TRBV27,16,CASSLGRRGYSYEQYF
TRBJ1-5,TRBV4-3,15,CASSQDRGLRQPQHF
TRBJ1-2,TRBV12-3/TRBV12-4,16,CASSSGTGSVHYGYTF
TRBJ1-1,TRBV12-3/TRBV12-4,12,CASSLDRLEAFF
TRBJ1-1,TRBV7-9,17,CASSLEFGYERSGEAFF
TRBJ1-4,TRBV4-2,12,CASSPLGEKLFF
TRBJ2-7,TRBV7-8,15,CASSLAPKRVYEQYF
TRBJ2-6,TRBV7-6,19,CASSLNRDPIGSGANVLTF
TRBJ2-1,TRBV7-8,20,CASSYPMTSGGEESLGEQFF
TRBJ2-3,TRBV7-3,13,CASSFGGQDTQYF
TRBJ1-2,TRBV12-3/TRBV12-4,14,CASSMGQFNYGYTF
TRBJ1-3,TRBV11-2,21,CASRSGGRGTGGFESGNTIYF
TRBJ2-7,TRBV11-2,15,CASSSGTGGNYEQYF
TRBJ2-3,TRBV7-7,18,CASSSGDSGGFGTDTQYF
TRBJ1-5,TRBV12-3/TRBV12-4,14,CASSSRGQGQPQHF
TRBJ1-1,TRBV7-9,15,CASRIGGRKNTEAFF
TRBJ1-3,TRBV12-3/TRBV12-4,16,CASSLDRSYSGNTIYF